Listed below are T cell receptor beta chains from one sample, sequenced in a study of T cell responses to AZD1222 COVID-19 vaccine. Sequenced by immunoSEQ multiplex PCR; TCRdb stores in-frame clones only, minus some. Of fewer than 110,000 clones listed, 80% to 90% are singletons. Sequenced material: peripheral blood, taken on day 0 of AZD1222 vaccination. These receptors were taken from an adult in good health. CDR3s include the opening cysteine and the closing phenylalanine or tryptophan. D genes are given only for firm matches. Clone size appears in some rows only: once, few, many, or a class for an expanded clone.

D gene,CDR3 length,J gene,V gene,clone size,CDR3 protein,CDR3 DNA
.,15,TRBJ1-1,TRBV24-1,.,CATSGPGGRDTEAFF,TGTGCCACCAGTGGGCCCGGGGGAAGGGACACTGAAGCTTTCTTT
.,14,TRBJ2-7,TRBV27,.,CASSLDHRGYEQYF,TGTGCCAGCAGTTTAGATCATCGGGGCTACGAGCAGTACTTC
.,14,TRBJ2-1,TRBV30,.,CALKRGLSYNEQFF,TGTGCCTTAAAGCGCGGCCTCTCCTACAATGAGCAGTTCTTC
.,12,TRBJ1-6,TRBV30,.,CAQEGSNSPLHF,TGTGCCCAAGAGGGATCAAATTCACCCCTCCACTTT
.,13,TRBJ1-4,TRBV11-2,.,CASRSLTGRQLFF,TGTGCCAGCAGGAGCTTAACAGGGCGGCAACTGTTTTTT
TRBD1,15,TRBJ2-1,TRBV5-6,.,CASSLAGTGNNEQFF,TGTGCCAGCAGCTTGGCGGGGACAGGAAACAATGAGCAGTTCTTC
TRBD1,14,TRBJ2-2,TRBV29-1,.,CSVPGQGRTGELFF,TGCAGCGTACCGGGACAGGGACGAACCGGGGAGCTGTTTTTT
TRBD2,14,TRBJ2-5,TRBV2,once,CASSVWGGQETQYF,TGTGCCAGCAGTGTATGGGGGGGTCAAGAGACCCAGTACTTC
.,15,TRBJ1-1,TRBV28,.,CASSLRAIKNTEAFF,TGTGCCAGCAGTTTAAGGGCTATTAAGAACACTGAAGCTTTCTTT
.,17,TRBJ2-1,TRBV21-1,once,CASSPQPSENIHNEQFF,TGTGCCAGCAGCCCTCAACCTAGCGAAAACATCCACAATGAGCAGTTCTTC
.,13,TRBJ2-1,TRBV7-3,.,CASSSTLGGEQFF,TGTGCCAGCAGCTCGACACTAGGTGGGGAGCAGTTCTTC
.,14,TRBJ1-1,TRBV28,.,CASRTTGTLHGAFF,TGTGCCAGCAGAACTACCGGGACACTTCACGGGGCTTTCTTT
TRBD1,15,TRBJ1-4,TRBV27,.,CASSPFPGGGEKLFF,TGTGCCAGCAGTCCCTTTCCAGGGGGAGGTGAAAAACTGTTTTTT
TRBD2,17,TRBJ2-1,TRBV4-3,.,CASSQYWTSGSYNEQFF,TGCGCCAGCAGCCAATACTGGACTAGCGGCTCCTACAATGAGCAGTTCTTC
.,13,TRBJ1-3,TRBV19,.,CASSQGPGNTIYF,TGTGCCAGTAGCCAGGGGCCTGGAAACACCATATATTTT
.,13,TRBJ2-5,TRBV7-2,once,CASSPTVAETQYF,TGTGCCAGCAGCCCCACGGTCGCAGAGACCCAGTACTTC
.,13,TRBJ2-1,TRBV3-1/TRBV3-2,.,CASSQRVVNEQFF,TGTGCCAGCAGCCAAAGGGTAGTCAATGAGCAGTTCTTC
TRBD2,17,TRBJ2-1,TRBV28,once,CASSGGGTSLPFNEQFF,TGTGCCAGCAGTGGGGGGGGGACTAGCCTCCCCTTCAATGAGCAGTTCTTC
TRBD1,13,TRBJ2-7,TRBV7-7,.,CASSKGQAYEQYF,TGTGCCAGCAGCAAGGGACAGGCCTACGAGCAGTACTTC
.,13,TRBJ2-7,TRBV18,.,CASSLGGQGEQYF,TGTGCCAGCTCACTTGGCGGGCAGGGGGAGCAGTACTTC
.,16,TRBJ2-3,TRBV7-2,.,CASSLGGAPLSDTQYF,TGTGCCAGCAGCTTAGGGGGAGCCCCCCTTTCGGATACGCAGTATTTT
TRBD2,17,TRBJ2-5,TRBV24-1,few,CATSDSLAGSRAETQYF,TGTGCCACCAGTGATTCACTAGCGGGATCAAGGGCGGAGACCCAGTACTTC
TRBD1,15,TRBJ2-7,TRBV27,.,CASSSPGQGASEQYF,TGTGCCAGCAGTTCTCCGGGACAGGGGGCTAGTGAGCAGTACTTC
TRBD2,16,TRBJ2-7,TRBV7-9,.,CASSLLAGGPADAKYF,TGTGCCAGCTCTTTATTAGCGGGAGGCCCCGCTGATGCGAAGTACTTC
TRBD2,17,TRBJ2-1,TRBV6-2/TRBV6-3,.,CASSSPGTSGSYNEQFF,TGTGCCAGCAGTTCCCCTGGGACTAGCGGCTCCTACAATGAGCAGTTCTTC
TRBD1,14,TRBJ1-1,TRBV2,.,CARRRDRGNTEAFF,TGTGCCAGACGCCGGGACAGGGGGAACACTGAAGCTTTCTTT
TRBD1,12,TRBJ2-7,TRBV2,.,CASVPTGDEQYF,TGTGCCAGCGTGCCGACAGGGGACGAGCAGTACTTC
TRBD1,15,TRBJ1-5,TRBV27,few,CASSAQGALNQPQHF,TGTGCCAGCAGTGCACAGGGGGCCCTCAATCAGCCCCAGCATTTT
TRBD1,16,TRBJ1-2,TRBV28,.,CASSYTGTGGDYGYTF,TGTGCCAGCAGTTACACCGGGACAGGGGGCGACTATGGCTACACCTTC
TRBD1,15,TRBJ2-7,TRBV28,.,CASSLGDRGSYEQYF,TGTGCCAGCAGTTTAGGGGACAGGGGCTCCTACGAGCAGTACTTC
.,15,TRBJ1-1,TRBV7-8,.,CASSSGHSPNTEAFF,TGTGCCAGCAGCTCCGGACACTCTCCCAACACTGAAGCTTTCTTT
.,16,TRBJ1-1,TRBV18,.,CASSSLAGLMNTEAFF,TGTGCCAGCTCATCATTAGCGGGACTCATGAACACTGAAGCTTTCTTT
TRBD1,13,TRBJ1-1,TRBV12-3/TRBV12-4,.,CASRGTVNTEAFF,TGTGCCAGCAGAGGGACAGTAAACACTGAAGCTTTCTTT
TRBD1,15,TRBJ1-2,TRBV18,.,CASSPGPGGDYGYTF,TGTGCCAGCTCACCAGGGCCAGGGGGCGACTATGGCTACACCTTC
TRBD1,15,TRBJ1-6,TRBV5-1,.,CASSRTGTGDSPLHF,TGCGCCAGCAGCCGTACCGGGACAGGGGATTCACCCCTCCACTTT
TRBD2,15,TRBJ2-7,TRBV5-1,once,CASSRGTSGIYEQYF,TGCGCCAGCAGCCGAGGGACTAGCGGGATCTACGAGCAGTACTTC
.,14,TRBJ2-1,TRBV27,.,CASSLIGVGNEQFF,TGTGCCAGCAGTTTAATAGGGGTGGGCAATGAGCAGTTCTTC
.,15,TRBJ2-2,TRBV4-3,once,CASSQGTTGRGELFF,TGCGCCAGCAGCCAAGGGACTACCGGGCGAGGGGAGCTGTTTTTT
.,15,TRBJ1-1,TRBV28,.,CASSLASLGLTEAFF,TGTGCCAGCAGTTTGGCCAGTTTGGGGCTCACTGAAGCTTTCTTT
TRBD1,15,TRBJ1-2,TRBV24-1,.,CATSDSGQGDYGYTF,TGTGCCACCAGTGACTCGGGACAGGGAGACTATGGCTACACCTTC
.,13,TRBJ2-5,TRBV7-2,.,CASSLQGRETQYF,TGTGCCAGCAGCTTACAGGGAAGAGAGACCCAGTACTTC
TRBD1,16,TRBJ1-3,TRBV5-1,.,CASSPDRGFNGNTIYF,TGCGCCAGCAGCCCTGACAGGGGATTCAATGGAAACACCATATATTTT
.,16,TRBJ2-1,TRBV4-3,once,CASSQDYRRSYNEQFF,TGCGCCAGCAGCCAAGATTATCGGCGCTCCTACAATGAGCAGTTCTTC
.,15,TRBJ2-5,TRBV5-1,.,CASSDGTGGKETQYF,TGCGCCAGCAGTGACGGCACCGGCGGAAAGGAGACCCAGTACTTC
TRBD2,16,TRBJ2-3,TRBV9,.,CASSVASGEYGDTQYF,TGTGCCAGCAGCGTAGCTAGCGGGGAGTATGGAGATACGCAGTATTTT
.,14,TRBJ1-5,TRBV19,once,CASSYLGSNQPQHF,TGTGCCAGTAGTTACTTAGGTAGCAATCAGCCCCAGCATTTT
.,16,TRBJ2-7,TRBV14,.,CASSQVGLRPPYEQYF,TGTGCCAGCAGCCAAGTAGGACTCCGACCGCCCTACGAGCAGTACTTC
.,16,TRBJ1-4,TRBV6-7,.,CASSWEGETSNEKLFF,TGTGCCAGCAGTTGGGAAGGGGAGACGTCTAATGAAAAACTGTTTTTT
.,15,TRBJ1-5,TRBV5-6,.,CASSLGPSGNQPQHF,TGTGCCAGCAGTCTCGGGCCCAGCGGGAATCAGCCCCAGCATTTT
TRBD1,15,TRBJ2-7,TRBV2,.,CARGQARPSHYEQYF,TGTGCCAGGGGACAGGCACGTCCTTCTCACTACGAGCAGTACTTC
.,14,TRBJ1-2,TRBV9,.,CASSLTGTPYGYTF,TGTGCCAGCAGCTTGACCGGGACCCCTTATGGCTACACCTTC
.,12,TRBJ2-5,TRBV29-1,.,CSGGLEPETQYF,TGCAGCGGCGGATTGGAACCCGAGACCCAGTACTTC